What follows are 19 T cell receptor beta chains derived from one specimen sequenced in a study of blood T cells in healthy people across ages. PCR was performed a second time for about 7 to 11 cycles using a sample-barcoded 5' primer and a J-beta primer mix. MiXCR, applied by TCRdb to the 5' RACE reads, yields one record per CDR3 protein. The sample has about 970,000 distinct CDR3 sequences, 51% seen once; the top ten hold 20% to 25%. Sequenced: blood. Receptors originate from a woman between 55 and 75 years old in good health.

The chain recombines TRBV6-6 with TRBJ1-1; tentative D call: TRBD1 (6 bases). This CDR3 has 13 amino acids. Germline CDR1 and CDR2: MNHNY and SVGAGI (reference sequence). V was shortened by 6 bases and J by 2 bases, with 10 bases between the two germline ends. This CDR3 is CASRGQSNTEAFF. CDR3 nucleotides: TGTGCCAGCAGAGGACAGAGCAACACTGAAGCTTTCTTT.

The J gene is TRBJ2-1, the V gene TRBV27, with 12 bases aligning to TRBD2. The J call is uncertain, as TRBJ2-7 better fits the DNA end. Germline CDR1 is MNHEY and CDR2 is SMNVEV (reference sequence). CDR3 length: 16 residues. CDR3 DNA: TGTGCCAGCAGTGAAACCGGGACTAGCGGGTACCACGAGCAGTACTTC. It is translated as CASSETGTSGYHEQYF.

The chain joins TRBV7-2 to TRBJ2-7, with a possible D match to TRBD2 (6 bases). Germline CDR1 reads SGHTA; CDR2 reads FQGNSA. CDR3 length: 15 residues. The germline V and J ends were trimmed by 1 base and 2 bases, with 12 bases remaining between them. This CDR3 is CASSLGPTRPYEQYF. The CDR3 DNA follows: TGTGCCAGCAGCTTAGGTCCGACTAGGCCCTACGAGCAGTACTTC.

This clonotype was counted ten times or more. This rearrangement joins TRBV10-1 to TRBJ2-3; the D gene is possibly TRBD2 (5 bases). V gave up 6 bases and J gave up 9 bases, with 10 bases separating them. Germline lookup yields CDR1 WNHNN and CDR2 SYGVQD (reference sequence). The CDR3 length is 11 residues. This CDR3 reads CASRAGRTQYF. In nucleotides, the CDR3 is TGCGCCAGCAGGGCGGGCAGAACGCAGTATTTT.

The J gene is TRBJ2-1, the V gene TRBV20-1, with D perhaps matching TRBD2 (5 bases). Per germline, CDR1 DFQATT and CDR2 SNEGSKA (reference sequence). V lost 0 bases and J lost 5, with 20 bases in between. The CDR3 length is 17 residues. This CDR3 reads CSARDGLSGVHHNEQFF. The CDR3 DNA sequence: TGCAGTGCTAGAGACGGACTCTCCGGGGTACATCACAATGAGCAGTTCTTC.

V and J are TRBV6-2 or TRBV6-3 and TRBJ2-5, with TRBD2 matching 14 bases. With 1 base clipped from V and 11 bases from J, the junction kept 12 bases outside the gene matches. CDR1 is MNHEY and CDR2 is SVGEGT in the germline V gene. CDR3 size: 17 residues. The CDR3: CASSYFGLAGGHNEQYF. The CDR3, as DNA: TGTGCCAGCAGTTACTTCGGACTAGCGGGGGGACACAATGAGCAGTACTTC.

This rearrangement joins TRBV27 to TRBJ1-1; D remains ambiguous. Germline V CDR1 and CDR2: MNHEY, SMNVEV (reference sequence). The CDR3 runs 15 residues. V lost 5 bases and J lost 0, with 13 bases in between. The CDR3 is CASSNGKRVNTEAFF. DNA of the CDR3: TGTGCCAGCAGTAATGGGAAGAGGGTGAACACTGAAGCTTTCTTT.

The chain has TRBV6-5 and TRBJ2-1; possible D gene TRBD2, 6 bases. Trimming left V 2 bases short and J 4 bases short, with 12 bases between. The CDR3 is 15 residues long. Germline CDR1 and CDR2: MNHEY and SVGAGI. This CDR3 is CASSYDGGRYNEQFF. The CDR3 coding sequence is TGTGCCAGCAGTTACGACGGGGGTCGGTACAATGAGCAGTTCTTC.

This clonotype was recorded once. The chain couples TRBV12-3 or TRBV12-4 to TRBJ2-1, with 9 bases aligning to TRBD2. J gave up 5 bases and V 5 bases, and 10 bases lay outside the gene matches. The CDR3 has 16 amino acids. CDR3 coding DNA: TGTGCCAGCAGTACATGGGTAGCGGGAGTGAACAATGAGCAGTTCTTC. Translating it yields CASSTWVAGVNNEQFF.

J is TRBJ2-7 and V is TRBV2; D might be TRBD2 (6 bases). The DNA matches TRBJ2-4 better at its end, which makes the J call doubtful. From germline, CDR1 is SNHLY and CDR2 FYNNEI. This CDR3 spans 13 amino acids. The CDR3, as DNA: TGTGCCAGCAGGTCCGGTGGAGGGAACATTCAGTACTTC. Protein: CASRSGGGNIQYF.

The V and J genes are TRBV15 and TRBJ2-5, with 7 nucleotides matching TRBD2. This CDR3 region has 17 residues. CDR1 and CDR2 (germline): LNHNV, YYDKDF (reference sequence). With 9 bases clipped from V and 5 bases from J, the junction kept 21 bases outside the gene matches. CDR3 residues: CATTRRAGASVGETQYF. CDR3 nucleotides: TGTGCCACGACCAGGCGGGCGGGAGCATCAGTTGGGGAGACCCAGTACTTC.

This clonotype appeared a few times. The V gene is TRBV4-3, the J gene TRBJ2-7; a possible D gene is TRBD1 (5 bases). Trimming pared 0 bases from V and 6 bases from J, leaving 12 bases between. This CDR3 comprises 14 residues. Germline values: CDR1 LGHNA, CDR2 YSLEER. The CDR3 is CASSQEWGQPEQYF. The CDR3 nucleotides are TGCGCCAGCAGCCAAGAATGGGGCCAACCCGAGCAGTACTTC.

This clonotype appeared many times. The CDR3 sequence is CASRDRDGQETQYF. As DNA, the CDR3 is TGTGCCAGCAGGGATCGGGACGGACAAGAGACCCAGTACTTC. The rearrangement uses TRBV11-1 and TRBJ2-5; D may match TRBD1 or TRBD2 (5 bases each). Trimming took 6 bases from V and 2 from J, leaving 13 bases between them. This CDR3 is built from 14 residues. Germline CDR1 and CDR2: SGHAT and FQDESV (reference sequence).

This chain joins TRBV4-2 and TRBJ2-7; 11 bases map to TRBD2. Germline V gene data show CDR1 as LGHNA and CDR2 as YNFKEQ. This CDR3 has 15 residues. V dropped 5 bases and J dropped 4; count of bases not matched to a gene: 7. CDR3: CASSVPGTSGYEQYF. In DNA, the CDR3 is TGTGCCAGCAGCGTCCCTGGGACTAGCGGATACGAGCAGTACTTC.

This clonotype turned up a few times. The J gene is TRBJ2-7, the V gene TRBV4-2; D might be TRBD1 (6 bases). Germline CDR1 reads LGHNA; CDR2 reads YNFKEQ. V gave up 6 bases and J gave up 4 bases, with 22 bases separating them. CDR3 length: 16 residues. CDR3 bases: TGTGCCAGCAGACGCGGCTCCGCGGGCCAGGGGTACGAGCAGTACTTC. Translating gives CASRRGSAGQGYEQYF.

This clonotype was seen more than once but under ten times. The J gene is TRBJ2-3, the V gene TRBV2, with D tentatively TRBD1 or TRBD2 (5 bases each). V lost 5 bases and J 1 base, leaving 10 bases between the germline ends. CDR1 and CDR2 from the germline V gene are SNHLY and FYNNEI. The CDR3 has 14 amino acids. DNA of the CDR3: TGTGCCAGCAGTCGTCTGGGGGGCACAGATACGCAGTATTTT. It specifies CASSRLGGTDTQYF.

The DNA for the CDR3 is TGTGCCAGCAGCTCGTCTCGAAAAATGAACACTGAAGCTTTCTTT. Translating it yields CASSSSRKMNTEAFF. This chain links TRBV27 with TRBJ1-1; no firm D call. CDR1 and CDR2 (germline): MNHEY, SMNVEV (reference sequence). Between the trimmed V and J ends, which lost 6 bases and 0 bases, there was a span of 14 bases. The CDR3 sequence is 15 residues long.

This chain uses TRBV29-1 with TRBJ2-7; 7 bases line up with TRBD1. Germline V gives CDR1 SQVTM, CDR2 ANQGSEA. The ends lost 7 bases at V and 6 bases at J; junction bases unmatched: 6. The CDR3 covers 11 residues. The CDR3 coding sequence is TGCAGCGCCGGCTGGGACAGCGAGCAGTACTTC. The encoded protein is CSAGWDSEQYF.

This clonotype turned up a few times. The chain recombines TRBV5-1 with TRBJ2-7; D possibly uses TRBD1 or TRBD2 (5 bases each). Germline V lookup: CDR1 SGHRS, CDR2 YFSETQ. V was cut by 5 bases and J by 1 base, with 13 bases left in between. CDR3 length equals 14 residues. Here the CDR3 reads CASSSGTPSYEQYF. CDR3 sequence (DNA): TGCGCCAGCAGTTCCGGGACGCCTTCCTACGAGCAGTACTTC. The entire variable domain, with the rest obtained from reference TRBV5-1 and TRBJ2-7, is as follows: KAGVTQTPRYLIKTRGQQVTLSCSPISGHRSVSWYQQTPGQGLQFLFEYFSETQRNKGNFPGRFSGRQFSNSRSEMNVSTLELGDSALYLCASSSGTPSYEQYFGPGTRLTVT.